A single sample gave rise to the 14 T cell receptor beta chains below, sequenced in a study of tumor and adjacent non-tumor tissue in lung cancer. This sample's RNA came from whole unsorted tissue. TCRbeta libraries were built with three rounds of nested PCR, modified from ARM-PCR. TCRdb reanalysed the multiplex PCR reads using MiXCR and keeps one entry per CDR3 protein. The table records 100,000 to 150,000 distinct CDR3 sequences, 66% of them present only once. The sequencing input was lung tumor tissue. The receptors stem from a man aged 30 to 45 with non-small cell lung cancer.

This clonotype was seen only once. This may come from a read error, since a much larger clone is one base off. This rearrangement joins TRBV20-1 to TRBJ2-5; tentative D call: TRBD1 (6 bases). Trimming took off 2 bases at V and 5 bases at J, with 12 bases between the two ends. This CDR3 has 13 residues. Per germline, CDR1 DFQATT and CDR2 SNEGSKA (reference sequence). CDR3 DNA: TGCAGTGCTAGACCCTACAGGGATGAGACCCAGTACTTC. It is translated as CSARPYRDETQYF.

Worth noting for this clonotype: This may come from a read error, since a much larger clone is one base off. CDR3 coding DNA: TGCAGTGCCGTAGCGGGGGGTACCCACGAGCAGTACTTC. It yields the protein CSAVAGGTHEQYF. The chain recombines TRBV20-1 with TRBJ2-7, with 10 bases aligning to TRBD2. Per the germline V gene, CDR1 is DFQATT and CDR2 is SNEGSKA (reference sequence). There are 13 residues in the CDR3. The ends lost 6 bases at V and 5 bases at J; junction bases unmatched: 7.

Turning to this clonotype: This may be a read error: a much more frequent sequence differs by one nucleotide. CDR3 nucleotide sequence: TGTGCCAACACCAAAGGGACCAGGACAGGGGGTAATGAGCAGTTCTTC. Translating it yields CANTKGTRTGGNEQFF. The J gene is TRBJ2-1, the V gene TRBV5-6; 10 nucleotides agree with TRBD1. The V and J ends lost 9 bases and 7 bases, in that order; junction bases with no gene match: 16. The CDR3 runs to 16 residues. Germline V gene data show CDR1 as SGHDT and CDR2 as YYEEEE.

About this clonotype itself: It may be a read error: a sequence one base away is much more abundant. The chain combines TRBV6-5 with TRBJ2-3, with D possibly TRBD2 on 6 matching bases. Per germline, CDR1 MNHEY and CDR2 SVGAGI. There are 15 residues in the CDR3. The CDR3 DNA follows: TGTGTCAGCAGCAGCTCGCGGGGAGGCACAGATACGCAGTATTTT. Its translation is CVSSSSRGGTDTQYF.

Comment on this clonotype: A much larger clone sits a single nucleotide away, making a read error possible. CDR3 residues: CASRGGVHTEAFF. CDR3 sequence (DNA): TGTGCCAGCCGTGGGGGGGTGCACACTGAAGCTTTCTTT. The chain joins TRBV6-1 to TRBJ1-1; a possible D gene is TRBD1 (5 bases). The V gene's germline CDR1 is MNHNS and CDR2 SASEGT. Trimming pared 8 bases from V and 3 bases from J, leaving 13 bases between. CDR3 length: 13 residues.

A word on this clonotype: This may come from a read error, since a much larger clone is one base off. The chain uses TRBV6-1 and TRBJ2-3; D call uncertain. Germline lookup yields CDR1 MNHNS and CDR2 SASEGT. The CDR3 length is 13 residues. The CDR3 loop is CASSETVADTKYF. CDR3 DNA: TGTGCCAGCAGTGAGACTGTCGCAGATACGAAGTATTTT.

Points on this clonotype: The final CDR3 position lacks the conserved phenylalanine or tryptophan, pointing to a likely read error. This chain uses TRBV30 with TRBJ2-2, with D unresolved. Looked up from germline, CDR1 is GTSNPN and CDR2 is SVGIG (reference sequence). The CDR3 totals 14 residues. Trimming cost V 1 base and J 3 bases, with 9 bases left between them. Here the CDR3 reads CAWSGRLYTGELFY. The CDR3 bases are TGTGCCTGGAGTGGGCGGTTATACACCGGGGAGCTGTTTTAT.

The chain joins TRBV12-3 or TRBV12-4 to TRBJ2-5; D not certain. Between the trimmed V and J ends, which lost 4 bases and 5 bases, there was a span of 17 bases. CDR3 length: 15 residues. The CDR3 DNA reads as TGTGCCAGCAGTTCCTGGACGGAAGTCCATGAGACCCAGTACTTC. Its protein product is CASSSWTEVHETQYF.

This clonotype was recorded once. The genes are TRBV4-1 and TRBJ2-7; D is ambiguous. V was trimmed by 1 base and J by 13 bases, leaving 20 bases between them. The CDR3 covers 14 residues. Germline-derived CDR1 and CDR2 are MGHRA and YSYEKL. The CDR3: CASSQVWLSYDQYF. In nucleotides, the CDR3 is TGCGCCAGCAGCCAAGTCTGGTTATCCTACGATCAATACTTC.

This clonotype was detected only once. One junction end does not reproduce the germline sequence, and a read error may be involved. The V call is TRBV28, the J call TRBJ1-1; D remains unclear. This CDR3 region has 11 residues. CDR1 is MDHEN and CDR2 is SYDVKM in the germline V gene. The CDR3 DNA reads TGTGCCAGCAGTTTGAACACTGAAGCTTGCTTT. It specifies CASSLNTEACF. Looking up the rest from reference TRBV28 and TRBJ1-1 gives the full variable domain: DVKVTQSSRYLVKRTGEKVFLECVQDMDHENMFWYRQDPGLGLRLIYFSYDVKMKEKGDIPEGYSVSREKKERFSLILESASTNQTSMYLCASSLNTEACFGQGTRLTVV.

The V gene is TRBV11-2, the J gene TRBJ2-1; no firm D call. V shed 5 bases and J shed 8 bases, with 16 bases lying between them. The CDR3 length is 14 residues. Germline loops: CDR1 SGHAT, CDR2 FQNNGV. The CDR3 protein is CASSPLIGNHEQFF. The CDR3 bases are TGTGCCAGCAGCCCATTAATAGGGAACCATGAGCAGTTCTTC.

Of note for this clonotype: No conserved phenylalanine or tryptophan ends this CDR3, so it is likely a read error. This chain's CDR3 is CASKNRERTDTQYL. DNA for the CDR3: TGTGCCAGCAAGAACAGGGAAAGGACAGATACGCAGTATTTA. The V gene is TRBV6-5, the J gene TRBJ2-3; TRBD1 is a possible D gene (6 bases). The germline V gene has CDR1 MNHEY and CDR2 SVGAGI. V gave up 7 bases and J gave up 3 bases, with 14 bases separating them. The CDR3 sequence is 14 residues long.

The rearrangement joins TRBV6-5 to TRBJ1-4; D is undetermined. CDR1 is MNHEY, CDR2 SVGAGI, per germline. Trimming left V 5 bases short and J 8 bases short, with 18 bases between. There are 15 residues in the CDR3. The DNA of the CDR3 is TGTGCCAGCAGTGAGACACCCCAAGAAAGGGAAAAACTGTTTTTT. This translates into CASSETPQEREKLFF.

This clonotype is a singleton in its sample. A much larger clone is a single base away; this may be a read error. This rearrangement joins TRBV12-3 or TRBV12-4 to TRBJ2-7; possibly TRBD1 or TRBD2 for D (5 bases each). The CDR3 loop spans 13 amino acids. CDR3 sequence: CVSKPGAFSEQYF. In DNA form, the CDR3 reads TGTGTCAGCAAACCCGGGGCGTTTAGCGAGCAGTACTTC.